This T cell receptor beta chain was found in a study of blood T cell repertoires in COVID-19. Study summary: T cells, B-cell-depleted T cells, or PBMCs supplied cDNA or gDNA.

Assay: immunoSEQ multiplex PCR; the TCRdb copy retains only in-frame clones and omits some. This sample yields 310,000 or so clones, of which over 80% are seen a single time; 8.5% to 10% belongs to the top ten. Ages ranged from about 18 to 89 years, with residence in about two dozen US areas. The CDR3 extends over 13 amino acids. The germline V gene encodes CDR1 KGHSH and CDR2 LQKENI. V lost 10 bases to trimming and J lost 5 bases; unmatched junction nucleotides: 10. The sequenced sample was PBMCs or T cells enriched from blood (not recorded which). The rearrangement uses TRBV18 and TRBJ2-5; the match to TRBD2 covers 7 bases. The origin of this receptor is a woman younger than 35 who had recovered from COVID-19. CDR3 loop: CATGASGEETQYF. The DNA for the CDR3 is TGTGCCACAGGAGCCAGCGGGGAGGAGACCCAGTACTTC.